This is a list of T cell receptor beta chains from one sample in a study of cytomegalovirus exposure and HLA in healthy donors. Repertoires were generated with immunoSEQ multiplex PCR, while TCRdb's copy carries only in-frame clones and drops some. The table lists about 180,000 clones, roughly 78% of them singletons. The sequencing sample was made of PBMCs. Receptor source: a woman in her forties or fifties in good health and CMV-seropositive. CDR3s include the opening cysteine and the closing phenylalanine or tryptophan. The D gene is left open where the match is weak. Size tells how often a clone was seen (once, few, many) or the class of an expanded clone, and some rows leave it out.

V: TRBV6-6; size: -; J: TRBJ2-1; D: TRBD2; length: 15; DNA: TGTGCCAGCAGTCCCCAGCGGGAACCCTATGGCGAGCAGTTCTTC; CDR3: CASSPQREPYGEQFF
V: TRBV6-1; size: -; J: TRBJ1-1; D: TRBD1; length: 13; DNA: TGTGCCAGCAACTTGGACAGGACGACCGAAGCTTTCTTT; CDR3: CASNLDRTTEAFF
V: TRBV7-9; size: -; J: TRBJ1-1; D: -; length: 13; DNA: TGTTCCAGTGCCGGGAGGAGGGACACTGAAGCTTTCTTT; CDR3: CSSAGRRDTEAFF
V: TRBV7-9; size: few; J: TRBJ1-4; D: -; length: 14; DNA: TGTGCCAGCAGCTTAGACAGGAGGGGAGAAAAACTGTTTTTT; CDR3: CASSLDRRGEKLFF
V: TRBV27; size: -; J: TRBJ1-1; D: -; length: 13; DNA: TGTGCCAGCAGTTTAACAGGGAACACTGAAGCTTTCTTT; CDR3: CASSLTGNTEAFF
V: TRBV2; size: -; J: TRBJ2-2; D: TRBD2; length: 12; DNA: TGTGCCAGCCCTAGCGGGACCGGGGAGCTGTTTTTT; CDR3: CASPSGTGELFF
V: TRBV19; size: once; J: TRBJ1-2; D: TRBD1; length: 13; DNA: TGTGCCAGTAGTCCGGGACAGCACTATGGCTACACCTTC; CDR3: CASSPGQHYGYTF
V: TRBV6-6; size: -; J: TRBJ2-7; D: TRBD1; length: 15; DNA: TGTGCCAGCAGTCCCCCGGGACAGGCGAGCTACGAGCAGTACTTC; CDR3: CASSPPGQASYEQYF
V: TRBV9; size: -; J: TRBJ1-3; D: TRBD1; length: 16; DNA: TGTGCCAGCAGCGCGACCGGGACAGCGACGGGAAACACCATATATTTT; CDR3: CASSATGTATGNTIYF
V: TRBV18; size: -; J: TRBJ1-3; D: TRBD1; length: 15; DNA: TGTGCCAGCTCGCCAACAGGGGTATCTGGAAACACCATATATTTT; CDR3: CASSPTGVSGNTIYF
V: TRBV6-6; size: few; J: TRBJ1-2; D: -; length: 13; DNA: TGTGCCAGCAGTTACGGGCAGAACTATGGCTACACCTTC; CDR3: CASSYGQNYGYTF
V: TRBV7-2; size: -; J: TRBJ2-7; D: -; length: 14; DNA: TGTGCCAGCAGCTTAGACCCGGGTCCCTACGAGCAGTACTTC; CDR3: CASSLDPGPYEQYF
V: TRBV6-1; size: -; J: TRBJ2-7; D: -; length: 18; DNA: TGTGCCAGCAGTGACCGGGTTCCGACGGCAACTCACTTCTACGAGCAGTACTTC; CDR3: CASSDRVPTATHFYEQYF
V: TRBV7-2; size: -; J: TRBJ2-4; D: -; length: 16; DNA: TGTGCCAGCAGAGCCGCAACGGGGGGCGCCAAAAACATTCAGTACTTC; CDR3: CASRAATGGAKNIQYF
V: TRBV5-1; size: once; J: TRBJ1-2; D: TRBD1; length: 13; DNA: TGCGCCAGCTCCATGGGACAGGGATCTGGCTACACCTTC; CDR3: CASSMGQGSGYTF